The clone carrying this TCR beta chain was detected many times. Its target is not known. The record originates from a study of response to subunit inactivated influenza vaccine. Regarding the study as a whole: The authors suggested that every seasonal influenza vaccination recruits few new T cells.

Trimming took off 1 base at V and 5 bases at J, with 14 bases between the two ends. CDR1 and CDR2 (germline): SQVTM, ANQGSEA. The CDR3 length is 14 residues. TCRdb used MiXCR to reprocess the RT-PCR reads, holding one entry per CDR3 protein. The repertoire holds roughly 700,000 distinct CDR3 sequences, with about 15% as singletons. Specimen: PBMCs from blood, collected about 14 days before vaccination. V gene TRBV29-1 combines with J gene TRBJ2-5; weak D call: TRBD1 (6 bases). The clonotype was recovered from a man aged 45-65 years who received an inactivated influenza vaccine. This CDR3 reads CSVEVGTRGETQYF. The CDR3 nucleotides read TGCAGCGTTGAAGTCGGGACGAGGGGGGAGACCCAGTACTTC.